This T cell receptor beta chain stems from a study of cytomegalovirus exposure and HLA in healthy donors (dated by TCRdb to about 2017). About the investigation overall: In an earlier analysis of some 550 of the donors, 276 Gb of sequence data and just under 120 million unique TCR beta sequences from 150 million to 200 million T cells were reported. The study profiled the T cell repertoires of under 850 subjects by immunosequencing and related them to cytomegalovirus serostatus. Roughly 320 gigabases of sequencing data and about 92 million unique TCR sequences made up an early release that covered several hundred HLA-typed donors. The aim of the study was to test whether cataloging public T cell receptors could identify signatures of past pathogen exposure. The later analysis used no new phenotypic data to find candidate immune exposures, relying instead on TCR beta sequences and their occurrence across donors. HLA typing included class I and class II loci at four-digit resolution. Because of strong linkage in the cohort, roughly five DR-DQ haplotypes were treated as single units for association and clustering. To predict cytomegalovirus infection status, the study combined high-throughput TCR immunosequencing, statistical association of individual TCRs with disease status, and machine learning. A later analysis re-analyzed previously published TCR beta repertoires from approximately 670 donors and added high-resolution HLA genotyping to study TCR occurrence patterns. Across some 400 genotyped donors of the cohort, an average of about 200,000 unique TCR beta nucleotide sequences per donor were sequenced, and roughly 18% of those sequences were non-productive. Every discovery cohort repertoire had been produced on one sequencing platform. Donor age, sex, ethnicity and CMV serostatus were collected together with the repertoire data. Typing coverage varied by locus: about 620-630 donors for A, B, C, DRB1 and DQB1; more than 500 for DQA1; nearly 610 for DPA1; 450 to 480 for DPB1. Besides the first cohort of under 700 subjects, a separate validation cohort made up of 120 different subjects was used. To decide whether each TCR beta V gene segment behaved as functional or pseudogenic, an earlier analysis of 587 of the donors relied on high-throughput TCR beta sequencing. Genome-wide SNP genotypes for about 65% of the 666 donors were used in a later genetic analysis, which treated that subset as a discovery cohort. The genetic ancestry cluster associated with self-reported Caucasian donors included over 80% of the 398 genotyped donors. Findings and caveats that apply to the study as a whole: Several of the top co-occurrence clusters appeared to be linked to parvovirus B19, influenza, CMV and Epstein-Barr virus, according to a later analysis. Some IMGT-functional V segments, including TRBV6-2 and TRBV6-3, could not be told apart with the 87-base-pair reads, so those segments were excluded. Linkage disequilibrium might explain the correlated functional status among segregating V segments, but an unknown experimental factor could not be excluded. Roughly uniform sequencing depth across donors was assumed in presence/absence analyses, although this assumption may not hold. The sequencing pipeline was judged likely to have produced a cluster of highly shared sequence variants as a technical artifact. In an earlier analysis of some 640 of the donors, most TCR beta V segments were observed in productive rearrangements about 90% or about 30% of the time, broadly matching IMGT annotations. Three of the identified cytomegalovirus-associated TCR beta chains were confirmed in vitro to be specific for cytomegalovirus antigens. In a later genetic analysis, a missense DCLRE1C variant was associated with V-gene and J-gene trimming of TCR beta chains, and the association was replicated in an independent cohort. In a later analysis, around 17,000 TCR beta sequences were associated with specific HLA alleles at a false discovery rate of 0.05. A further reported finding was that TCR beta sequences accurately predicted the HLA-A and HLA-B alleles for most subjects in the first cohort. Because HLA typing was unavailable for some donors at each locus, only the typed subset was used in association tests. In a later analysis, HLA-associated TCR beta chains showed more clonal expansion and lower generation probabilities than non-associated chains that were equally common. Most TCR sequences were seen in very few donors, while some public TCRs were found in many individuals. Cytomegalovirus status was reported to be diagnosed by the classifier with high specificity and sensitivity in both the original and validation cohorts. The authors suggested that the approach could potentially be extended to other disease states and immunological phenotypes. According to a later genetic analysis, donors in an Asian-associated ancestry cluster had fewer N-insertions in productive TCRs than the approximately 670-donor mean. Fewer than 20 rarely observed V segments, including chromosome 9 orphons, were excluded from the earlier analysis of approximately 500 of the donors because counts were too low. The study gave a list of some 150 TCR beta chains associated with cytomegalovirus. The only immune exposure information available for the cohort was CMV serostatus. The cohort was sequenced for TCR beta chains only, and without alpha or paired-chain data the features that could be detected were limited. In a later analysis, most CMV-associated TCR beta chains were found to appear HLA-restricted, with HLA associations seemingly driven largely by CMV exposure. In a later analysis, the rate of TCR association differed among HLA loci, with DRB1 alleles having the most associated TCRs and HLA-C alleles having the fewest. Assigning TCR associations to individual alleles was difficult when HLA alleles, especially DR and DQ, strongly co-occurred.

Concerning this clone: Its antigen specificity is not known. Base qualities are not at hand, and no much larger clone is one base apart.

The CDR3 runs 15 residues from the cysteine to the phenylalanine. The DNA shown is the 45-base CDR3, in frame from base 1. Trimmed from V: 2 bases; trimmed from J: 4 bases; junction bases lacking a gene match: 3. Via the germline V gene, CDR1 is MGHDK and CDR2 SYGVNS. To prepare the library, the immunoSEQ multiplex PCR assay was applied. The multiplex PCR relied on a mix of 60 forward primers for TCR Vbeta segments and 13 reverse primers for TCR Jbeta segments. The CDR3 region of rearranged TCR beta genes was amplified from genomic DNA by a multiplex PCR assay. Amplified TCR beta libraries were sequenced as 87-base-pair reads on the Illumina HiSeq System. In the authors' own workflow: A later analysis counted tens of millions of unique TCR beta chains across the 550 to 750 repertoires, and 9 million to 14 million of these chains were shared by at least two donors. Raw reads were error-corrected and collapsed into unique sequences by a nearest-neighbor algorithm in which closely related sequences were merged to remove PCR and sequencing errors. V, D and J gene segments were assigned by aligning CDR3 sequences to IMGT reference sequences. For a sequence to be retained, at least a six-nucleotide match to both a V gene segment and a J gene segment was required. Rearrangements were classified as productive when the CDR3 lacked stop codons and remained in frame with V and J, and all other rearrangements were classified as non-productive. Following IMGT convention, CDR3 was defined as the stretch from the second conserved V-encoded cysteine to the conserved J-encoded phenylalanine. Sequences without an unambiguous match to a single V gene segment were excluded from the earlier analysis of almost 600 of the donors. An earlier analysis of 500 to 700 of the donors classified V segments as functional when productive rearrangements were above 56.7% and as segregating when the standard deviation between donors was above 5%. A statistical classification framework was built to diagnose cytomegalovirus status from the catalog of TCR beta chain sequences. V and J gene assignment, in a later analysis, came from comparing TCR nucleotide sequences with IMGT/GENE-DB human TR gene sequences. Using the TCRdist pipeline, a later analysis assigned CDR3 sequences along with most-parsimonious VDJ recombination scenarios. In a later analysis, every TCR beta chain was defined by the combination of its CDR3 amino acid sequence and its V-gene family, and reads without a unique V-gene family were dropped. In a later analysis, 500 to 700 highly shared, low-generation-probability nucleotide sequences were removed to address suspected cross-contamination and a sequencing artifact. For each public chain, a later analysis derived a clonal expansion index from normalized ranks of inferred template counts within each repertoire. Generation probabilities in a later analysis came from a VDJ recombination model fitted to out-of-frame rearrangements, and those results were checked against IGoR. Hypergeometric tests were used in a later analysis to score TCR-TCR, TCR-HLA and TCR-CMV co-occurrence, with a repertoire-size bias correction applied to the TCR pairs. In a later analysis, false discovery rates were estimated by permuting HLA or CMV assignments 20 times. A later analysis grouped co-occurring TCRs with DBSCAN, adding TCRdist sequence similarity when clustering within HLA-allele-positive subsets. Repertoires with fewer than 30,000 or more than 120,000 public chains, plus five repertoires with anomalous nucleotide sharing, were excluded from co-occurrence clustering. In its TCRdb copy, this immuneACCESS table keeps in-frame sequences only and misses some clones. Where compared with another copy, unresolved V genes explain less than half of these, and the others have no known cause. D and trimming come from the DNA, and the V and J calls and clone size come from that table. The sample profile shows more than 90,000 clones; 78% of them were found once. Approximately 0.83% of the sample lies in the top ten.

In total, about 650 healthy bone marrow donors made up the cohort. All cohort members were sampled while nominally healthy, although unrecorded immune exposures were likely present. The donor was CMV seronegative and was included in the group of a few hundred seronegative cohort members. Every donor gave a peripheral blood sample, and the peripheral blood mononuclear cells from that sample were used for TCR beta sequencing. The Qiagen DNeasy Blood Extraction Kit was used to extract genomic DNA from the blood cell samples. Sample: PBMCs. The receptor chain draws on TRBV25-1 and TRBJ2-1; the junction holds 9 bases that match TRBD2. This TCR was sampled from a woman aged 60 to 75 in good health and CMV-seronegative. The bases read TGTGCCAGCAGTGAAGTAACTAGCGGGTACAATGAGCAGTTCTTC. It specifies CASSEVTSGYNEQFF.